A selection of T cell receptor beta chains follows, all from one sample in a study of T cell responses to AZD1222 COVID-19 vaccine. Libraries were prepared by immunoSEQ multiplex PCR; TCRdb keeps only in-frame clonotypes and omits some of them. The data show around 180,000 clones, 70% to 90% seen once. The sequencing here drew on peripheral blood, taken on day 0 of AZD1222 vaccination. These TCRs come from an adult in good health. The CDR3 runs from the conserved cysteine through the conserved F or W. The D gene is left open where the match is weak. The size entry is marked missing in some rows and otherwise reads once, few, many or a size class.

>TRBJ1-2|-|-|TRBV6-6
CASRTMRQYGYTF
TGTGCCAGCAGAACCATGCGACAGTATGGCTACACCTTC
>TRBJ2-3|-|-|TRBV7-3
CASSPVGRGVDTQYF
TGTGCCAGCAGCCCGGTGGGCAGGGGAGTAGATACGCAGTATTTT
>TRBJ2-2|-|-|TRBV19
CASWTFPTGELFF
TGTGCCAGCTGGACTTTCCCCACCGGGGAGCTGTTTTTT
>TRBJ1-1|TRBD1|few|TRBV5-1
CASSETGVSTEAFF
TGCGCCAGCAGCGAGACAGGGGTTAGCACTGAAGCTTTCTTT
>TRBJ1-2|TRBD1|-|TRBV7-6
CASSLYHGGTARDYGYTF
TGTGCCAGCAGCTTATACCATGGTGGGACAGCGAGGGACTATGGCTACACCTTC
>TRBJ2-5|-|-|TRBV29-1
CSVGGGETQYF
TGCAGCGTGGGGGGTGGGGAGACCCAGTACTTC
>TRBJ1-1|-|-|TRBV9
CASSIGKGSEAFF
TGTGCCAGCAGCATTGGGAAAGGATCTGAAGCTTTCTTT
>TRBJ1-2|-|-|TRBV18
CASSPNGGSGSYGYTF
TGTGCCAGCTCACCTAATGGCGGATCAGGATCCTATGGCTACACCTTC
>TRBJ2-1|-|-|TRBV5-4
CASSLDYGGEQFF
TGTGCCAGCAGCTTGGATTACGGGGGTGAGCAGTTCTTC
>TRBJ2-7|TRBD2|-|TRBV19
CASSPGGYEQYF
TGTGCCAGTTCCCCGGGAGGGTACGAGCAGTACTTC
>TRBJ2-7|-|-|TRBV9
CASSAGGLFYEQYF
TGTGCCAGCAGCGCGGGTGGGCTTTTCTACGAGCAGTACTTC
>TRBJ2-4|-|-|TRBV7-9
CASSSPLPLAKNIQYF
TGTGCCAGCAGCAGCCCACTCCCACTAGCCAAAAACATTCAGTACTTC
>TRBJ2-1|-|-|TRBV6-5
CASSYSRPYNEQFF
TGTGCCAGCAGTTACTCGCGCCCCTACAATGAGCAGTTCTTC
>TRBJ1-6|-|-|TRBV7-2
CASSPGGVGNSPLHF
TGTGCCAGCAGCCCCGGGGGGGTTGGAAATTCACCCCTCCACTTT
>TRBJ1-6|-|once|TRBV6-5
CASSSPQVPNSPLHF
TGTGCCAGCAGTTCCCCACAGGTTCCAAATTCACCCCTCCACTTT
>TRBJ2-2|-|-|TRBV10-3
CAISEEGKIGSGELFF
TGTGCCATCAGTGAGGAGGGGAAGATTGGGTCCGGGGAGCTGTTTTTT
>TRBJ2-3|TRBD2|-|TRBV27
CASSAGGTTQYF
TGTGCCAGCAGCGCGGGGGGCACTACGCAGTATTTT
>TRBJ2-1|-|-|TRBV3-1/TRBV3-2
CASSQVGLNEQFF
TGTGCCAGCAGCCAAGTTGGCCTCAATGAGCAGTTCTTC
>TRBJ1-1|-|-|TRBV19
CASSTGRLGTGTEAFF
TGTGCCAGTAGTACCGGTAGGCTAGGGACTGGCACTGAAGCTTTCTTT